The 24 T cell receptor beta chains below were found in one sample sequenced in a study of metastatic and nonmetastatic thyroid tumors. There were no patients who had received any treatment before thyroid surgery. TCRdb re-called clones from the PCR reads using MiXCR. The sample lists about 13,000 clones, approximately 20% occurring once. The sample comprised adjacent normal tissue. The receptors here all came from a female donor with papillary thyroid cancer or a benign thyroid nodule (not recorded which). Some clones in this sample may be carry-over from other donors' samples.

Worth noting for this clone: The same CDR3 is also encoded by other DNA sequences in this sample. The chain couples TRBV11-3 to TRBJ1-1, with D unclear. V was cut by 5 bases and J by 5 bases, with 18 bases left in between. Per the germline V gene, CDR1 is SGHNT and CDR2 is YENEEA. The CDR3 covers 15 residues. CDR3 region: CASSPRGVSRTEAFF. The DNA of the CDR3 is TGTGCCAGCAGCCCACGGGGAGTGTCGAGGACTGAAGCTTTCTTT.

V is TRBV4-1 and J is TRBJ2-7, with 10 bases aligning to TRBD1. Germline trimming cut 3 bases from V and 9 bases from J; bases unmatched to any gene: 5. This CDR3 is 13 amino acids long. Germline-derived CDR1 and CDR2 are MGHRA and YSYEKL. The CDR3 nucleotides read TGCGCCAGCAGCCAGAGGGACAGGGGAGTGCAGTACTTC. Translated: CASSQRDRGVQYF.

With regard to this clone: The conserved closing phenylalanine or tryptophan is absent in this CDR3, likely reflecting a read error. The rearrangement links TRBV4-1 to TRBJ2-7; D remains ambiguous. The closer fit of TRBJ2-1 to the DNA end suggests the J call may be wrong. Germline loops: CDR1 MGHRA, CDR2 YSYEKL. The CDR3 covers 12 residues. The CDR3 coding sequence is TGCGCCAGCAGCCAAGACTCCTACGAGCAGTTCTGC. Translation: CASSQDSYEQFC.

V is TRBV5-1 and J is TRBJ2-5; a weak D match, TRBD2 (6 bases). CDR3 length: 14 amino acids. Per the germline V gene, CDR1 is SGHRS and CDR2 is YFSETQ. Trimming shortened V by 2 bases and J by 1 base, and 9 bases separated the two germline ends. The CDR3 DNA follows: TGCGCCAGCAGCTTTTTAGCGGTCCAAGAGACCCAGTACTTC. This codes for CASSFLAVQETQYF.

This clone was detected ten times or more. This chain uses TRBV20-1 with TRBJ1-1; D remains ambiguous. The CDR3 consists of 11 residues. Germline values: CDR1 DFQATT, CDR2 SNEGSKA (reference sequence). V lost 5 bases, J lost 2 bases, and 6 bases lay in between. The CDR3: CSARGNTEAFF. The CDR3 nucleotides read TGCAGTGCTCGGGGAAACACTGAAGCTTTCTTT.

This rearrangement joins TRBV6-1 to TRBJ2-1; 7 nucleotides match TRBD2. Germline values: CDR1 MNHNS, CDR2 SASEGT. The CDR3 sequence is 12 residues long. V lost 5 bases to trimming and J lost 7 bases; unmatched junction nucleotides: 2. The CDR3 bases are TGTGCCAGCAGTCTTAGCGGGAATGAGCAGTTCTTC. It is translated as CASSLSGNEQFF.

This clone has a handful of counts. This chain links TRBV27 with TRBJ2-3, with 10 positions matching TRBD2. V lost 3 bases and J lost 1; bases outside the gene matches: 4. Germline CDR1 and CDR2: MNHEY and SMNVEV (reference sequence). The CDR3 is 16 residues long. The CDR3 DNA is TGTGCCAGCAGTTTCGGGACTAGCGACCGCACAGATACGCAGTATTTT. It encodes CASSFGTSDRTDTQYF.

This clone was detected ten times or more. V gene TRBV9 combines with J gene TRBJ2-1; 7 bases are shared with TRBD2. The CDR3 has 16 residues. Germline V lookup: CDR1 SGDLS, CDR2 YYNGEE. V shed 4 bases and J 6 bases; nucleotides not matched to a gene: 13. In DNA form, the CDR3 reads TGTGCCAGCAGCTCACGGACTAGTCGCGCGCGCAATGAGCAGTTCTTC. Its translation is CASSSRTSRARNEQFF.

The V gene is TRBV28, the J gene TRBJ1-2, with D possibly TRBD1 on 5 matching bases. Germline V gene sequence: CDR1 MDHEN, CDR2 SYDVKM. This CDR3 spans 12 amino acids. V dropped 3 bases and J dropped 3 bases, with 5 bases sitting between them. The CDR3 is CASSLGHYGYTF. The CDR3 DNA reads as TGTGCCAGCAGTTTGGGACACTATGGCTACACCTTC.

This clone was seen ten or more times. A read error may explain this, as a much larger clone is one base away. Other DNA sequences in the sample encode the same CDR3. The J gene is TRBJ2-5, the V gene TRBV28, with TRBD2 identical over 8 bases. Germline CDR1 reads MDHEN; CDR2 reads SYDVKM. V lost 5 bases, J lost 5 bases, and 13 bases stayed unmatched. The CDR3 totals 16 residues. CDR3 bases: TGTGCCAGCAGTCTACAGGCAGGGGTAGCGGGGGAGACCCAGTACTTC. Translating it yields CASSLQAGVAGETQYF.

The DNA of the CDR3 is TGTGCCAGCAGCGTAGGGAGTAGCGGGACCTCTTCTAGCACAGATACGCAGTATTTT. Translating it yields CASSVGSSGTSSSTDTQYF. The V gene is TRBV9, the J gene TRBJ2-3, with 8 nucleotides matching TRBD2. Trimming removed 0 bases from V and 0 bases from J; junction bases left unmatched: 12. The V gene's germline CDR1 is SGDLS and CDR2 YYNGEE. The CDR3 is 19 residues long.

This chain joins TRBV30 and TRBJ2-7, with 7 nucleotides matching TRBD2. Germline trimming cut 2 bases from V and 1 base from J; bases unmatched to any gene: 8. Germline-derived CDR1 and CDR2 are GTSNPN and SVGIG (reference sequence). The CDR3 totals 15 residues. In nucleotides, the CDR3 is TGTGCCTGGAGTTGGGGGTCTAGCGGATCCTACGAGCAGTACTTC. The encoded protein is CAWSWGSSGSYEQYF.

This clone was counted many times. The V call is TRBV12-5, the J call TRBJ2-3, with 10 bases fitting TRBD1. The V segment lost 6 bases and the J segment 4 bases; nucleotides outside the gene matches: 4. Germline V gene data show CDR1 as LGHNT and CDR2 as FRNRAP. The CDR3 length is 14 residues. This CDR3 reads CASGPGQGADTQYF. The DNA of the CDR3 is TGTGCTAGTGGCCCCGGACAGGGGGCAGATACGCAGTATTTT.

This clone was picked up a small number of times. This chain joins TRBV12-3 or TRBV12-4 and TRBJ1-2, with unresolved D. The CDR3 spans 11 residues. V was shortened by 4 bases and J by 6 bases, with 6 bases between the two germline ends. CDR3 sequence: CASSSRHGYTF. CDR3 sequence (DNA): TGTGCCAGCAGTTCCCGCCATGGCTACACCTTC.

The table lists this clone with a few counts. The J gene is TRBJ1-2, the V gene TRBV2; D remains unclear. This CDR3 spans 14 amino acids. The germline V gene has CDR1 SNHLY and CDR2 FYNNEI. Trimming removed 3 bases at V and 6 bases at J, with 14 bases between. CDR3 sequence: CASSEDRIGHGYTF. CDR3 coding DNA: TGTGCCAGCAGTGAGGATCGGATAGGTCATGGCTACACCTTC.

This clone has only a few counts. This chain connects TRBV12-3 or TRBV12-4 to TRBJ2-7, with D possibly matching TRBD2 (6 bases). The germline V and J ends were trimmed by 6 bases and 6 bases, with 12 bases remaining between them. CDR3 length equals 12 residues. CDR3 bases: TGTGCCAGCAGCCCCTGGGGGGTCGAGCAGTACTTC. Residues: CASSPWGVEQYF.

There are many counts of this clone. V usage is TRBV7-2 and J usage is TRBJ1-4, with D perhaps TRBD1 (6 bases). V lost 2 bases, J lost 7 bases, and 17 bases lay in between. The germline gives CDR1 SGHTA, CDR2 FQGNSA. CDR3 size: 16 residues. The CDR3 sequence: CASSLLSGTTAEKLFF. The CDR3 DNA reads as TGTGCCAGCAGCTTACTTTCCGGGACAACGGCTGAAAAACTGTTTTTT. Based on the CDR3 plus reference TRBV7-2 and TRBJ1-4, the full variable domain is GAGVSQSPSNKVTEKGKDVELRCDPISGHTALYWYRQSLGQGLEFLIYFQGNSAPDKSGLPSDRFSAERTGGSVSTLTIQRTQQEDSAVYLCASSLLSGTTAEKLFFGSGTQLSVL.

A few counts support this clone. The genes are TRBV11-2 and TRBJ2-7, with a weak D call TRBD2 (6 bases). The V gene lost 5 bases and the J gene lost 3 bases, with 11 bases spanning the gap. Germline V lookup: CDR1 SGHAT, CDR2 FQNNGV. The CDR3 length is 13 residues. This CDR3 is CASSPAGGYEQYF. CDR3 DNA: TGTGCCAGCAGCCCCGCCGGGGGCTACGAGCAGTACTTC.

The V and J genes are TRBV13 and TRBJ1-1, with D hard to call. V was cut by 0 bases and J by 9 bases, with 11 bases left in between. The germline V gene encodes CDR1 PRHDT and CDR2 FYEKMQ (reference sequence). The CDR3 contains 13 residues. The CDR3 DNA reads TGTGCCAGCAGCTTAGGGGTTTCCCCGAAAGCTTTCTTT. Residues: CASSLGVSPKAFF.

There are many counts of this clone. The rearrangement links TRBV6-1 to TRBJ2-1; 13 nucleotides agree with TRBD2. Germline lookup yields CDR1 MNHNS and CDR2 SASEGT. Trimming took 4 bases from V and 8 from J; bases not matched to a gene: 8. The CDR3 has 16 amino acids. The CDR3 DNA reads TGTGCCAGCAGTGTAACAACTAGCGGGAGGGCCTATGAGCAGTTCTTC. Protein sequence: CASSVTTSGRAYEQFF.

This clone came up many times. V is TRBV5-4 and J is TRBJ1-1; 8 nucleotides match TRBD1. V dropped 2 bases and J dropped 3; count of bases not matched to a gene: 3. The CDR3 sequence is 14 residues long. Germline CDR1 SGHNT, CDR2 YYREEE (reference sequence). The CDR3 DNA follows: TGTGCCAGCAGCTTTGGACAGGGTTACACTGAAGCTTTCTTT. Protein product: CASSFGQGYTEAFF.

By share, this clone counts as medium-sized. The chain uses TRBV12-3 or TRBV12-4 and TRBJ2-3; possibly TRBD2 for D (5 bases). The V end lost 8 bases, the J end lost 5 bases, and 11 bases lay between the germline ends. The CDR3 is 12 residues long. The CDR3 reads CASSLRGDTQYF. The CDR3, as DNA: TGTGCCAGCTCCCTCCGGGGAGATACGCAGTATTTT.

This clone occurred many times. V is TRBV6-1 and J is TRBJ2-7; D may be TRBD1 or TRBD2 (5 bases each). Germline V gene data show CDR1 as MNHNS and CDR2 as SASEGT. The length of the CDR3 is 14 residues. Trimming left V 7 bases short and J 2 bases short, with 15 bases between. CDR3 in amino acids: CASTTGTDPYEQYF. Written as DNA, the CDR3 is TGTGCCAGCACCACCGGGACGGACCCCTACGAGCAGTACTTC.

This clone came up many times. The genes are TRBV7-3 and TRBJ2-1, with D unresolved. Looked up from germline, CDR1 is SGHTA and CDR2 is FQGTGA. Trimming cost V 6 bases and J 7 bases, with 13 bases left between them. This CDR3 has 13 amino acids. For the CDR3, the DNA is TGTGCCAGCAGGTTAGATAACGGTAATGAGCAGTTCTTC. This gives the protein CASRLDNGNEQFF.